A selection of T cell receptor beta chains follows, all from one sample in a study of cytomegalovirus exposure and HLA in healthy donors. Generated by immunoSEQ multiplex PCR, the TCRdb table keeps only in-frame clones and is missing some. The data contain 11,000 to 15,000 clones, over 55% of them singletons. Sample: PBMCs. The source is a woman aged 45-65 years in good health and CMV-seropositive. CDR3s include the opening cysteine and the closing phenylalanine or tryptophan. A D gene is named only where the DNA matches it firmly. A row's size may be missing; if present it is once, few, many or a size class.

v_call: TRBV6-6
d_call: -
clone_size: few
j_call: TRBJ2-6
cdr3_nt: TGTGCCATTAGTCGGTCTGGGGCCAACGTCCTGACTTTC
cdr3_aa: CAISRSGANVLTF

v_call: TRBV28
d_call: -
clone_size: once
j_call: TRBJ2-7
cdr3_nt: TGTGCCAGCAGTTGGGGAAGGCTAGCGGAGCAGTACTTC
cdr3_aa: CASSWGRLAEQYF

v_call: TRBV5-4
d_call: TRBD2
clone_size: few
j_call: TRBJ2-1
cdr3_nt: TGTGCCAGCAGCTCCACCCGGACTAGCGTGTACAATGAGCAGTTCTTC
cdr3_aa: CASSSTRTSVYNEQFF

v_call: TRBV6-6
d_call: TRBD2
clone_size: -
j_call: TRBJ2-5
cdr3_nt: TGTGCCAGCATTGGAGCGGGAGGGCAAACCCAGTACTTC
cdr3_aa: CASIGAGGQTQYF

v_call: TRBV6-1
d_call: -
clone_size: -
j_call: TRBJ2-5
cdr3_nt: TGTGCCAGCCTCGGACTTTTTCTGAAAGAGACCCAGTACTTC
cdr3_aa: CASLGLFLKETQYF

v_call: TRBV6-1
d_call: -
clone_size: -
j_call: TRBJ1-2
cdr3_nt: TGTGCCAGCAGTGATTTGGGGGGTTATGGCTACACCTTC
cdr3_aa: CASSDLGGYGYTF

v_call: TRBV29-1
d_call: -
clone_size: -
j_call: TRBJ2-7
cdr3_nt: TGCAGCGGGAGCGACTGCTACGAGCAGTACTTC
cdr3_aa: CSGSDCYEQYF

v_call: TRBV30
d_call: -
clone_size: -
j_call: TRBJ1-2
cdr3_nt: TGTGCCTGGAGTGGAGGAACAGGGCGAGGCTACACCTTC
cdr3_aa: CAWSGGTGRGYTF

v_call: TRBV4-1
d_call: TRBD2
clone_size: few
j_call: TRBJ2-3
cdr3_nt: TGCGCCAGCAGCCAGGAAGGGACTAGATACACAGATACGCAGTATTTT
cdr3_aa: CASSQEGTRYTDTQYF

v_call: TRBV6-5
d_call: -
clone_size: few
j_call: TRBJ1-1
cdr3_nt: TGTGCCAGCAGTTACTCGACGGCAGGGAACACTGAAGCTTTCTTT
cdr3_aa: CASSYSTAGNTEAFF

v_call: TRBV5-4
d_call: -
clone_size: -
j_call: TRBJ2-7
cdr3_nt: TGTGCCAGCAGACGTGAACAGGGCTCCTACGAGCAGTACTTC
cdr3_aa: CASRREQGSYEQYF

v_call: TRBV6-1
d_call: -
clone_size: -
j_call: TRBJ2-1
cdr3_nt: TGTGCCAGCAGGTCAGTTTACCGCTCCTACAATGAGCAGTTCTTC
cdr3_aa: CASRSVYRSYNEQFF

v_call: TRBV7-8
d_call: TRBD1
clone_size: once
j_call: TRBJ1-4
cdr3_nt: TGTGCCAGCAGCCCTCAGGGGGCTCGCGAAAAACTGTTTTTT
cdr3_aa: CASSPQGAREKLFF

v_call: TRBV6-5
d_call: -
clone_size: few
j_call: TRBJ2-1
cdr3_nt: TGTGCCAGCAGTAGTAGCCCATACAATGAGCAGTTCTTC
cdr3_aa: CASSSSPYNEQFF

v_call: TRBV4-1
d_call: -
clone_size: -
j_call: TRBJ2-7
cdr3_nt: TGCGCCAGCAGCCAAAAGACTAACGGACAGAACGAGCAGTACTTC
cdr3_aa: CASSQKTNGQNEQYF

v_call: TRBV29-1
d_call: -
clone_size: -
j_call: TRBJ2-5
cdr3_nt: TGCAGCGTGTGGGAGCCGCTCTCTGGGACCCAGTACTTC
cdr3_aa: CSVWEPLSGTQYF

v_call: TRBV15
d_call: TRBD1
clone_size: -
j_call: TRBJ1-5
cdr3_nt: TGTGCCACCTCCAGGACAGGGGAGGACCAGCCCCAGCATTTT
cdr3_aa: CATSRTGEDQPQHF

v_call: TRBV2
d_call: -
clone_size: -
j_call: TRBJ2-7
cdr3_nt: TGTGCCAGCAGTGATTTCGTAGCTGCCGGCTCCTACGAGCAGTACTTC
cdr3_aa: CASSDFVAAGSYEQYF

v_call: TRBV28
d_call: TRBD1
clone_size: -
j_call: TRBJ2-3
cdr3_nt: TGTGCCAGCACCCCCGGGACAGGGGTTGAAGATACGCAGTATTTT
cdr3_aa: CASTPGTGVEDTQYF

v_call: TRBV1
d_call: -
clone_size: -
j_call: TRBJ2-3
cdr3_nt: TGCACCAGCCCTAGGCCTTCTAGCGGGAGGCGGGCAGATACGCAGTATTTT
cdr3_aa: CTSPRPSSGRRADTQYF

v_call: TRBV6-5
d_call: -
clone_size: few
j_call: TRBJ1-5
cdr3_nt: TGTGCCAGCAGATCACGCAGTAGCAATCAGCCCCAGCATTTT
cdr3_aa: CASRSRSSNQPQHF

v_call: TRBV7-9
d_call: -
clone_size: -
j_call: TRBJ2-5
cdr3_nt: TGTGCCAGCAGCTTGGGACTGAACTTTGACCAAGAGACCCAGTACTTC
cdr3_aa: CASSLGLNFDQETQYF

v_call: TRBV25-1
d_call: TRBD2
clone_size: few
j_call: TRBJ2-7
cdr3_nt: TGTGCCAGCAGTGTTCTGACTAGCACGTACTTC
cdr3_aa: CASSVLTSTYF

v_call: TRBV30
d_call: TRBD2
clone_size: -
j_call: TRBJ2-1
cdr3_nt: TGTGCCTGGAATAGCGGGAGAAAGGGTGAGCAGTTCTTC
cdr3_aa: CAWNSGRKGEQFF

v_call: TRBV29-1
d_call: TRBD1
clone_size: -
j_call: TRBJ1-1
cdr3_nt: TGCAGCGGTGGAGGGGACAGTGAAGCTTTCTTT
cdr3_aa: CSGGGDSEAFF

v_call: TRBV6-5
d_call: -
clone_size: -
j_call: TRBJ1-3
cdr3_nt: TGTGCCAGCAGTTACATGGGCGCCATATATTTT
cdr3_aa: CASSYMGAIYF

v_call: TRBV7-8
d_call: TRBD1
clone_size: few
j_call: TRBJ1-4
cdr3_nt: TGTGCCAGCAGCGGATACAGGGGAGAAAATGAAAAACTGTTTTTT
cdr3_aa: CASSGYRGENEKLFF